This T cell receptor (beta chain) was recorded in a study of human T cells and chemical hapten exposure. Background on the study: Across samples, TCR yields varied, mostly owing to small differences in pooled library volumes. Study-level findings and limits: Relative to control repertoires, expanded TCRs gave rise to significantly more large CDR3 similarity clusters.

CDR3 length: 15 residues. Germline lookup yields CDR1 SGHTA and CDR2 FQGNSA. The ends were cut back, 4 bases at V and 0 bases at J, with 10 bases in the middle. Per the authors' pipeline: Sample TCR counts, which ranged from about 23,224 to 750,000, had a median of roughly 100,000. TCRdb reprocessed the RACE reads via MiXCR and lists one record per CDR3 protein. The authors' filters were not applied to this entry. The data contain fewer than 100,000 distinct CDR3 sequences, approximately 11% of them singletons. A few counts support this clonotype. Antigen unknown. Documented time point: patch test 3, about 24 weeks after DPC sensitization. Treatment specified: therapeutic diphenylcyclopropenone sensitization with weekly scalp DPC.

The source is a woman in her twenties or thirties with alopecia areata. Some clones in this sample may be carry-over from other donors' samples. The chain couples TRBV7-2 to TRBJ1-3, with a possible D match to TRBD1 (5 bases). The sample was whole blood, taken in connection with sensitization to the hapten diphenylcyclopropenone (DPC). CDR3 region: CASSSGQLSGNTIYF. CDR3 bases: TGTGCCAGCAGCTCCGGACAACTCTCTGGAAACACCATATATTTT. The full variable domain, rest sourced from reference TRBV7-2 and TRBJ1-3, is GAGVSQSPSNKVTEKGKDVELRCDPISGHTALYWYRQSLGQGLEFLIYFQGNSAPDKSGLPSDRFSAERTGGSVSTLTIQRTQQEDSAVYLCASSSGQLSGNTIYFGEGSWLTVV.